A selection of T cell receptor beta chains follows, all from one sample in a study of OX40 agonist ivuxolimab in advanced cancers. Libraries were prepared by immunoSEQ multiplex PCR; TCRdb keeps only in-frame clonotypes and omits some of them. The data hold about 93,000 clones, with about 91% observed a single time. The sample here was CD4+ or CD8+ T cells sorted from blood, taken in a trial of the OX40 agonist ivuxolimab. The origin of the receptors is an adult with an advanced solid tumor such as melanoma, head and neck, liver or kidney cancer. The CDR3 runs from the conserved cysteine through the conserved F or W. D genes are given only for firm matches. Clone sizes are given selectively: once, few, many, or a class where the clone is expanded.

>TRBJ2-2|TRBD1|-|15|TRBV7-8
CASSSRTGVTGELFF
TGTGCCAGCAGCTCCCGGACAGGGGTGACCGGGGAGCTGTTTTTT
>TRBJ2-3|-|-|14|TRBV7-3
CASSSPSGGDTQYF
TGTGCCAGCAGCTCTCCGAGCGGAGGAGATACGCAGTATTTT
>TRBJ2-7|-|-|14|TRBV6-5
CASSSGRLAYEQYF
TGTGCCAGCAGTTCGGGACGGTTGGCCTACGAGCAGTACTTC
>TRBJ2-7|TRBD1|-|12|TRBV6-5
CATGQGFGEQYF
TGTGCCACCGGACAGGGTTTTGGCGAGCAGTACTTC
>TRBJ1-5|-|-|14|TRBV6-6
CASSLRDNYQPQHF
TGTGCCAGCAGTCTCCGGGACAATTATCAGCCCCAGCATTTT
>TRBJ1-2|TRBD1|-|15|TRBV7-9
CASSLPTGGDYGYTF
TGTGCCAGCAGCCTCCCGACAGGGGGTGACTATGGCTACACCTTC
>TRBJ2-5|TRBD2|-|15|TRBV7-7
CASSLGASGEETQYF
TGTGCTAGCAGCTTAGGGGCTAGCGGAGAAGAGACCCAGTACTTC
>TRBJ2-3|TRBD2|-|16|TRBV9
CASGPLASGPTDTQYF
TGTGCCAGCGGCCCATTGGCTAGCGGCCCCACAGATACGCAGTATTTT
>TRBJ2-1|-|-|15|TRBV7-2
CASSLSRGSYNEQFF
TGTGCCAGCAGCTTAAGCCGGGGGTCCTACAATGAGCAGTTCTTC
>TRBJ1-1|TRBD1|-|15|TRBV25-1
CASEAAGGAGTEAFF
TGTGCCAGCGAGGCGGCAGGGGGCGCGGGGACTGAAGCTTTCTTT
>TRBJ2-7|-|-|14|TRBV6-5
CASNVTRGFYEQYF
TGTGCCAGCAACGTCACGAGGGGGTTCTACGAGCAGTACTTC
>TRBJ1-5|TRBD1|-|14|TRBV7-8
CASSRDSSNQPQHF
TGTGCCAGCAGCAGGGACAGCTCAAATCAGCCCCAGCATTTT
>TRBJ2-7|-|once|15|TRBV11-3
CASSLDPPGPREQYF
TGTGCCAGCAGCTTAGATCCGCCGGGACCTCGGGAGCAGTACTTC
>TRBJ1-1|-|-|13|TRBV27
CATTDRLNDEAFF
TGTGCCACCACGGACAGATTAAACGATGAAGCTTTCTTT
>TRBJ2-3|TRBD1|-|17|TRBV2
CASRDDRGGRSADTQYF
TGTGCCAGCAGGGACGACAGGGGGGGCCGGTCCGCAGATACGCAGTATTTT
>TRBJ2-1|-|once|16|TRBV6-6
CASSSGLLSSYNEQFF
TGTGCCAGCAGCTCCGGACTCTTGAGCTCCTACAATGAGCAGTTCTTC
>TRBJ2-2|-|-|14|TRBV29-1
CSVDCLNGAGELFF
TGCAGCGTGGATTGTCTCAACGGGGCCGGGGAGCTGTTTTTT
>TRBJ2-1|-|-|14|TRBV21-1
CASRGGDPYNEQFF
TGTGCCAGCAGGGGGGGGGACCCCTACAATGAGCAGTTCTTC
>TRBJ1-2|-|-|13|TRBV7-9
CASSLPEFYGYTF
TGTGCCAGCAGCTTACCCGAGTTCTATGGCTACACCTTC
>TRBJ2-1|-|-|11|TRBV30
CAWTFYNEQFF
TGTGCCTGGACTTTTTACAATGAGCAGTTCTTC
>TRBJ1-5|-|-|15|TRBV2
CASTRDTSSNQPQHF
TGTGCCAGCACCCGGGACACTTCTAGCAATCAGCCCCAGCATTTT
>TRBJ1-3|-|-|14|TRBV9
CASSLGYPGNTIYF
TGTGCCAGCAGCCTGGGGTATCCTGGAAACACCATATATTTT
>TRBJ2-3|-|-|14|TRBV9
CASSVQSRTDTQYF
TGTGCCAGCAGCGTACAGTCTAGGACAGATACGCAGTATTTT
>TRBJ2-7|-|-|13|TRBV29-1
CSVQSAGLYEQYF
TGCAGCGTTCAGTCAGCGGGCTTATACGAGCAGTACTTC
>TRBJ1-5|TRBD1|-|15|TRBV6-1
CASRSGQGANQPQHF
TGTGCCAGCAGGTCGGGACAGGGGGCAAATCAGCCCCAGCATTTT
>TRBJ1-2|TRBD1|-|15|TRBV19
CASSIAMTGNYGYTF
TGTGCCAGTAGTATAGCCATGACAGGGAACTATGGCTACACCTTC
>TRBJ2-7|-|once|15|TRBV7-9
CASSLSSGTVYEQYF
TGTGCCAGCAGCTTATCTTCCGGGACGGTCTACGAGCAGTACTTC
>TRBJ2-3|-|-|15|TRBV5-1
CASSPDWGRTDTQYF
TGCGCCAGCAGCCCGGACTGGGGGCGCACAGATACGCAGTATTTT
>TRBJ1-1|-|-|14|TRBV19
CASRAPTVNTEAFF
TGTGCCAGTAGGGCCCCTACAGTAAACACTGAAGCTTTCTTT
>TRBJ1-1|-|-|12|TRBV7-9
CASSLVTSEAFF
TGTGCCAGCAGCTTAGTGACATCTGAAGCTTTCTTT
>TRBJ2-5|-|-|13|TRBV9
CASSVVSSETQYF
TGTGCCAGCAGCGTAGTTTCGTCAGAGACCCAGTACTTC
>TRBJ2-7|TRBD1|-|13|TRBV29-1
CSVEMLTGGEQYF
TGCAGCGTTGAGATGCTGACAGGGGGCGAGCAGTACTTC
>TRBJ1-2|TRBD1|-|15|TRBV5-6
CASSLYGTGDYGYTF
TGTGCCAGCAGCTTATATGGGACAGGGGACTATGGCTACACCTTC
>TRBJ2-2|TRBD2|-|16|TRBV7-8
CASSLGLAVNTGELFF
TGTGCCAGCAGCTTAGGACTAGCGGTGAACACCGGGGAGCTGTTTTTT
>TRBJ2-2|TRBD1|-|16|TRBV5-1
CASSPAGTDYTGELFF
TGCGCCAGCAGCCCAGCCGGGACAGATTACACCGGGGAGCTGTTTTTT
>TRBJ1-1|TRBD1|-|14|TRBV5-4
CATTGRDRVSEAFF
TGTGCCACCACAGGCCGGGACAGGGTCTCTGAAGCTTTCTTT
>TRBJ1-5|-|-|15|TRBV5-1
CASSLGAAGNQPQHF
TGCGCCAGCAGCTTGGGGGCTGCCGGGAATCAGCCCCAGCATTTT
>TRBJ1-4|-|-|19|TRBV30
CAWSVSRVLGQTFNEKLFF
TGTGCCTGGAGTGTCAGTAGAGTCCTCGGCCAAACTTTTAATGAAAAACTGTTTTTT
>TRBJ2-1|TRBD2|once|14|TRBV19
CATGSSGRVNEQFF
TGTGCCACCGGCAGTAGCGGGAGGGTGAATGAGCAGTTCTTC
>TRBJ1-3|TRBD1|-|16|TRBV7-8
CASSALLQGSGNTIYF
TGTGCCAGCAGCGCCTTGTTACAGGGGAGTGGAAACACCATATATTTT
>TRBJ1-3|-|-|16|TRBV4-2
CASSQVGQGTGNTIYF
TGTGCCAGCAGCCAAGTTGGCCAGGGGACTGGAAACACCATATATTTT
>TRBJ2-5|TRBD1|once|14|TRBV11-2
CASSLEKGAKTQYF
TGTGCCAGCAGCTTAGAAAAGGGGGCGAAGACCCAGTACTTC
>TRBJ1-1|-|-|13|TRBV7-9
CASSGGGGTEAFF
TGTGCCAGCAGCGGCGGGGGCGGCACTGAAGCTTTCTTT
>TRBJ2-5|TRBD2|-|15|TRBV5-1
CASSLGTSGQETQYF
TGCGCCAGCAGCTTGGGGACTAGCGGACAAGAGACCCAGTACTTC